One sample yielded the 18 T cell receptor beta chains listed below, sequenced in a study of blood T cell repertoires in COVID-19. Sequenced by immunoSEQ multiplex PCR; TCRdb stores in-frame clones only, minus some. The data contain about 91,000 clones, about 91% of them singletons. The sequenced material came from peripheral blood. These receptors all stem from a woman aged 70 to 79 with acute or convalescent COVID-19.

V and J are TRBV2 and TRBJ1-2; D not certain. Between the trimmed V and J ends, which lost 6 bases and 0 bases, there was a span of 8 bases. Germline V gene data show CDR1 as SNHLY and CDR2 as FYNNEI. The CDR3 contains 13 residues. The CDR3, as DNA: TGTGCCAGCAGCCCCGAGGCTAACTATGGCTACACCTTC. It is translated as CASSPEANYGYTF.

CDR3 nucleotides: TGTGCCAGCAGTGATATGACAGATATAACCTTC. Translating gives CASSDMTDITF. The chain links TRBV6-1 to TRBJ1-2, with a weak D call TRBD1 (5 bases). CDR3 length equals 11 residues. Germline assignment: CDR1 MNHNS and CDR2 SASEGT. V gave up 3 bases and J gave up 14 bases, with 13 bases separating them.

This sequence joins TRBV19 and TRBJ1-6, with 11 bases matching TRBD1. The CDR3 loop spans 16 amino acids. J gave up 12 bases and V 3 bases, and 10 bases lay outside the gene matches. Germline values: CDR1 LNHDA, CDR2 SQIVND (reference sequence). CDR3 nucleotides: TGTGCCAGTAGTATTCTCCGGACAGGGGGCCGGTTACCCCTCCACTTT. Its protein is CASSILRTGGRLPLHF.

V usage is TRBV24-1 and J usage is TRBJ2-5; D might be TRBD2 (6 bases). V dropped 0 bases and J dropped 2 bases, with 30 bases sitting between them. The CDR3 length is 22 residues. Germline CDR1 reads KGHDR; CDR2 reads SFDVKD. In DNA form, the CDR3 reads TGTGCCACCAGTGATTTGCGAAGTCGTAGTAGCGGCCCTTTGTTGGAACAAGAGACCCAGTACTTC. It is translated as CATSDLRSRSSGPLLEQETQYF.

The V call is TRBV7-3, the J call TRBJ2-3, with 7 nucleotides matching TRBD1. CDR3 length equals 14 residues. V dropped 5 bases and J dropped 5; count of bases not matched to a gene: 7. CDR1 SGHTA and CDR2 FQGTGA come from the germline V gene. DNA for the CDR3: TGTGCCAGCAGCGGGGGACAGCCGGAAGATACGCAGTATTTT. Translated, it gives CASSGGQPEDTQYF.

The chain recombines TRBV5-1 with TRBJ1-2; 10 nucleotides agree with TRBD1. Germline V CDR1 and CDR2: SGHRS, YFSETQ. V was pared by 4 bases and J by 6 bases, with 6 bases of the junction left unmatched. The CDR3 covers 14 residues. CDR3 coding DNA: TGCGCCAGCAGCCGGGACAGGGGTTCGGATGGCTACACCTTC. Protein product: CASSRDRGSDGYTF.

This chain connects TRBV11-2 to TRBJ2-3, with 13 bases that match TRBD2. CDR3 length equals 16 residues. The trim removed 5 bases at V and 3 bases at J, leaving 5 bases unmatched. In germline, CDR1 is SGHAT, CDR2 FQNNGV. The CDR3 reads CASSERLAGGTDTQYF. CDR3 bases: TGTGCCAGCAGCGAGCGACTAGCGGGGGGTACAGATACGCAGTATTTT.

The chain employs TRBV5-4 and TRBJ1-2; 8 bases are a match to TRBD1. The CDR3 extends over 14 amino acids. V lost 2 bases and J lost 4; bases outside the gene matches: 4. The germline V gene encodes CDR1 SGHNT and CDR2 YYREEE (reference sequence). CDR3 nucleotide sequence: TGTGCCAGCAGCTTACGGGACAGGTCCTATGGCTACACCTTC. Amino acids: CASSLRDRSYGYTF.

This chain links TRBV19 with TRBJ1-2, with D hard to call. The CDR3 covers 14 residues. Per germline, CDR1 LNHDA and CDR2 SQIVND (reference sequence). The V end was cut by 2 bases, the J end by 3 bases, with 10 bases between. DNA of the CDR3: TGTGCCAGTAGTATAAACGAGGGTGACTATGGCTACACCTTC. Encoded protein: CASSINEGDYGYTF.

The chain is built from TRBV7-3 and TRBJ2-3, with 9 positions matching TRBD2. After removal of 3 bases from V and 5 bases from J, the junction contained 3 bases not matched to a gene. CDR1 is SGHTA and CDR2 is FQGTGA in the germline V gene. This CDR3 has 14 residues. CDR3 loop: CASSFSGGEDTQYF. The DNA for the CDR3 is TGTGCCAGCAGCTTTAGCGGGGGAGAAGATACGCAGTATTTT.

The chain employs TRBV19 and TRBJ2-3, with TRBD2 matching over 9 bases. Germline CDR1 LNHDA, CDR2 SQIVND (reference sequence). The CDR3 covers 17 residues. The ends lost 3 bases at V and 2 bases at J; junction bases unmatched: 9. The CDR3, as DNA: TGTGCCAGTAGTATCGCCCCTAGCGGGACGATCACAGATACGCAGTATTTT. It codes for CASSIAPSGTITDTQYF.

This clone was counted a single time. The V call is TRBV18, the J call TRBJ2-3; 7 nucleotides agree with TRBD2. CDR1 is KGHSH, CDR2 LQKENI, per germline. Trimming took 1 base from V and 2 from J; bases not matched to a gene: 6. CDR3 length: 16 amino acids. The CDR3 protein is CASSPRILADTDTQYF. The CDR3 DNA sequence: TGTGCCAGCTCACCACGAATCCTAGCGGACACAGATACGCAGTATTTT.

This sequence joins TRBV5-1 and TRBJ2-1, with 13 bases matching TRBD2. Germline V gene data show CDR1 as SGHRS and CDR2 as YFSETQ. This CDR3 region has 14 residues. Unmatched junction bases numbered 7, after V lost 4 bases and J lost 12 bases. CDR3 protein: CASSPGTSGEGQFF. The CDR3 DNA sequence: TGCGCCAGCAGCCCGGGGACTAGCGGGGAGGGGCAGTTCTTC.

The chain has TRBV2 and TRBJ1-2; 11 nucleotides align to TRBD1. V lost 6 bases and J lost 6; bases outside the gene matches: 0. CDR1 is SNHLY and CDR2 is FYNNEI in the germline V gene. The CDR3 totals 12 residues. CDR3 in DNA: TGTGCCAGCAGGGACAGGGGGCATGGCTACACCTTC. It yields the protein CASRDRGHGYTF.

V gene TRBV3-1 (or the pseudogene TRBV3-2) combines with J gene TRBJ1-2; D not resolved. Trimming shortened V by 2 bases and J by 4 bases, and 17 bases separated the two germline ends. Germline V gives CDR1 LGHDT, CDR2 YNNKEL (reference sequence). The CDR3 is 16 residues long. The CDR3 DNA follows: TGTGCCAGCAGCCAACGAGCCCCGACACAATTCTATGGCTACACCTTC. Amino acid sequence: CASSQRAPTQFYGYTF.

The chain joins TRBV27 to TRBJ2-1, with D unclear. Germline CDR1 reads MNHEY; CDR2 reads SMNVEV (reference sequence). The CDR3 runs to 15 residues. Trimming pared 6 bases from V and 3 bases from J, leaving 15 bases between. CDR3 in amino acids: CASSLGRPVYNEQFF. CDR3 in DNA: TGTGCCAGCAGCTTAGGGCGCCCGGTCTACAATGAGCAGTTCTTC.

The sample holds one count of this clone. V is TRBV4-2 and J is TRBJ1-2; 8 bases fit TRBD1. The CDR3 has 15 residues. CDR1 is LGHNA, CDR2 YNFKEQ, per germline. The trim removed 4 bases at V and 3 bases at J, leaving 7 bases unmatched. CDR3: CASSPRTGRDYGYTF. The DNA of the CDR3 is TGTGCCAGCAGCCCTCGGACAGGGAGGGACTATGGCTACACCTTC.

The genes are TRBV11-2 and TRBJ2-1; 8 bases match TRBD2. J lost 3 bases, V lost 3 bases, and 1 base had no gene match. Germline assignment: CDR1 SGHAT and CDR2 FQNNGV. This CDR3 has 14 amino acids. The DNA for the CDR3 is TGTGCCAGCAGCTTGAGCGGGAGCTACAATGAGCAGTTCTTC. Its translation: CASSLSGSYNEQFF.